Sequencing of this TCR beta chain was carried out in a study of T cell responses to AZD1222 COVID-19 vaccine. The study, taken as a whole, reports: With dominance at 160-218 and 743-854, vaccine-associated CD4 TCRs spanned spike. Only a handful of AZD1222 recipients, roughly six in all, had baseline seropositivity. Sampling captured repertoires only after the peak T cell response. With two AZD1222 doses given, Spike-specific TCR breadth and depth both rose.

This clone has only one observation. Antigen specificity is unknown. V was pared by 4 bases and J by 4 bases, with 11 bases between. CDR1 LNHDA and CDR2 SQIVND come from the germline V gene (reference sequence). The CDR3 is 15 residues long. Libraries were prepared by immunoSEQ multiplex PCR; TCRdb keeps only in-frame clonotypes and omits some of them. In the table there are nearly 110,000 clones, 75% to 90% of which are singletons. The chain links TRBV19 to TRBJ2-6; the D is unclear. The TCR comes from an adult in good health. The sample in question was peripheral blood, obtained on day 0 of AZD1222 vaccination. DNA of the CDR3: TGTGCCAGTAGTAACAGACAACGCGGGGCCAACGTCCTGACTTTC. This gives the protein CASSNRQRGANVLTF.